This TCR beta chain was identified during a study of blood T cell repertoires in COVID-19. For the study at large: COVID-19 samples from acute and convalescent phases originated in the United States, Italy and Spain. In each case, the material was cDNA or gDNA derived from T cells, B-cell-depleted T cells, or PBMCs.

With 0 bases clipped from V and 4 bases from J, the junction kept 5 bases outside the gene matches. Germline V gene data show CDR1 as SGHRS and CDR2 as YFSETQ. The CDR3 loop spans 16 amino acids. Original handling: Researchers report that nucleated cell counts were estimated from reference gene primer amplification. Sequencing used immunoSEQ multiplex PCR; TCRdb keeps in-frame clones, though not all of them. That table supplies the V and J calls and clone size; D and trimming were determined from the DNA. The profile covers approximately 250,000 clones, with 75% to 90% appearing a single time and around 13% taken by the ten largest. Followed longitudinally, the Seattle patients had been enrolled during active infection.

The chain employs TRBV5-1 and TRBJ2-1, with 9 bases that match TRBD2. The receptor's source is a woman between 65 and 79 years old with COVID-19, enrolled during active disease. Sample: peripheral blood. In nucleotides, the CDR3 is TGCGCCAGCAGCTTGGTATCCCTAGCGGGGTACAATGAGCAGTTCTTC. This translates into CASSLVSLAGYNEQFF.